The 3 T cell receptor beta chains reported below all come from one sample, sequenced in a study of technical replicates of blood from several donors. The method was immunoSEQ multiplex PCR; TCRdb's version includes in-frame clones alone and lacks a portion of them. Here the sample spans 55,000 to 65,000 clones, about 88% being singletons. The sample was PBMCs. These receptor sequences come from a human donor in good health. Some clones in this sample may be carry-over from other donors' samples.

In this sample, this clone turned up once. V and J are TRBV7-8 and TRBJ2-2; 11 bases line up with TRBD2. The J segment lost 1 base and the V segment lost 1 base, leaving 8 bases of the junction unmatched. Looked up from germline, CDR1 is SGHVS and CDR2 is FQNEAQ. The CDR3 covers 19 residues. In DNA, the CDR3 is TGTGCCAGCAGCTTAGGTGGGCTAGCGGGGGGACGGAACACCGGGGAGCTGTTTTTT. Protein product: CASSLGGLAGGRNTGELFF.

The rearrangement joins TRBV4-3 to TRBJ1-5, with no clear D. Trimming shortened V by 0 bases and J by 2 bases, and 8 bases separated the two germline ends. Germline V gene lookup returns CDR1 LGHNA and CDR2 YSLEER. The CDR3 has 15 residues. CDR3 amino acids: CASSQEGGRNQPQHF. The CDR3 coding sequence is TGCGCCAGCAGCCAAGAGGGAGGGCGCAATCAGCCCCAGCATTTT.

The chain recombines TRBV6-6 with TRBJ1-2, with 7 bases fitting TRBD1. The length of the CDR3 is 14 residues. Per germline, CDR1 MNHNY and CDR2 SVGAGI (reference sequence). After removal of 0 bases from V and 5 bases from J, the junction contained 3 bases not matched to a gene. The CDR3 protein is CASSYSAGGYGYTF. CDR3 coding DNA: TGTGCCAGCAGTTACTCGGCAGGGGGGTATGGCTACACCTTC.